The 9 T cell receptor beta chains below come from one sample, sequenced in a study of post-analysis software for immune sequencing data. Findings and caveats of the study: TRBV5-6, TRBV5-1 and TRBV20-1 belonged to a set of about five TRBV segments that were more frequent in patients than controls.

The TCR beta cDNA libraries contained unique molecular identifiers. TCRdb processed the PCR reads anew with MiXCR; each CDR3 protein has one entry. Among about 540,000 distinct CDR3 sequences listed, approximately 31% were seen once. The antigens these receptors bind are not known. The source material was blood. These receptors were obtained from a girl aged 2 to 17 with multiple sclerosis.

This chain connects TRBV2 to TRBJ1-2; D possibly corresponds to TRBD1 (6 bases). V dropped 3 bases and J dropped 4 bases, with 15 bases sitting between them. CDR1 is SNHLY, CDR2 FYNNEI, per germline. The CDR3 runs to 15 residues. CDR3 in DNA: TGTGCCAGCAGTGATATTAACAGGGAGGGCTATGGCTACACCTTC. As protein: CASSDINREGYGYTF. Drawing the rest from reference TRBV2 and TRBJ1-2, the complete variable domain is EPEVTQTPSHQVTQMGQEVILRCVPISNHLYFYWYRQILGQKVEFLVSFYNNEISEKSEIFDDQFSVERPDGSNFTLKIRSTKLEDSAMYFCASSDINREGYGYTFGSGTRLTVV.

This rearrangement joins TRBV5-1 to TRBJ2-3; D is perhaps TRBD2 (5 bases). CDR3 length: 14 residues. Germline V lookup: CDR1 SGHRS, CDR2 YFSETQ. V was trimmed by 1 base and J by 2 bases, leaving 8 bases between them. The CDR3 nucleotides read TGCGCCAGCAGCTTGCAGGAGGACACAGATACGCAGTATTTT. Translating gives CASSLQEDTDTQYF.

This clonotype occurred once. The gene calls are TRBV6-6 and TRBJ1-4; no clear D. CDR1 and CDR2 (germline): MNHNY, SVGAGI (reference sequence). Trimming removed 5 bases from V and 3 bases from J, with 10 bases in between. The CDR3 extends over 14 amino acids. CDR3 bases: TGTGCCAGCAGTCGGACGGCCTCTAATGAAAAACTGTTTTTT. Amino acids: CASSRTASNEKLFF.

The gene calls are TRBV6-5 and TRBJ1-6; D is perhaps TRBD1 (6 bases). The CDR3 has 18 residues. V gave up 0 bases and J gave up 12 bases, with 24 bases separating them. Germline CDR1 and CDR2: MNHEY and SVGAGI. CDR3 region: CASSYSNQLGGRRLPLHF. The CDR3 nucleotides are TGTGCCAGCAGTTACTCGAATCAGTTGGGGGGCCGGCGCCTACCCCTCCACTTT.

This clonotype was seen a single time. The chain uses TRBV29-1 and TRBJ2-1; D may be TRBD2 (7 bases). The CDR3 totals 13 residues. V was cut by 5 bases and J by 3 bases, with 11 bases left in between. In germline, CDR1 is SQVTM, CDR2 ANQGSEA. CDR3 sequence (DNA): TGCAGCGTTACGGGGGGCGACTACAATGAGCAGTTCTTC. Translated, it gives CSVTGGDYNEQFF.

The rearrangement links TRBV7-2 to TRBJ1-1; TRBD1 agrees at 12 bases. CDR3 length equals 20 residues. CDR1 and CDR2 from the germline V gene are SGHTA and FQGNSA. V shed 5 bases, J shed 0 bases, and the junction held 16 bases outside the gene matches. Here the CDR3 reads CASSPGTGGSASLMNTEAFF. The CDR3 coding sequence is TGTGCCAGCAGCCCCGGGACAGGGGGCTCCGCTTCTCTTATGAACACTGAAGCTTTCTTT.

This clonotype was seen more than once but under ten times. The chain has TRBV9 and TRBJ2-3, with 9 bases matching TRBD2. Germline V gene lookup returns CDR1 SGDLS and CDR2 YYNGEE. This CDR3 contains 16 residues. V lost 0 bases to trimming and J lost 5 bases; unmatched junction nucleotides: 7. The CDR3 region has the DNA TGTGCCAGCAGCGTAGGGACTAGCGCAAACAAAGATACGCAGTATTTT. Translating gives CASSVGTSANKDTQYF.

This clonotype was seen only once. CDR3 sequence: CASSSGRGPGTQSTDTQYF. The DNA of the CDR3 is TGTGCCAGCAGCTCGGGTAGGGGGCCGGGGACCCAAAGCACAGATACGCAGTATTTT. The V gene is TRBV7-2, the J gene TRBJ2-3; 7 nucleotides agree with TRBD1. V lost 4 bases and J lost 0; bases outside the gene matches: 16. The CDR3 runs 19 residues. Germline CDR1 SGHTA, CDR2 FQGNSA.

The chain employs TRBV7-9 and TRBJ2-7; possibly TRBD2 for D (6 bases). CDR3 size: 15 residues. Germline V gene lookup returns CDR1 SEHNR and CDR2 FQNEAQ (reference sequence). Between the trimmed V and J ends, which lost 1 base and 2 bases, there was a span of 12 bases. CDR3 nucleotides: TGTGCCAGCAGCTTAGGTCCGGGGGAAGCCTACGAGCAGTACTTC. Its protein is CASSLGPGEAYEQYF.